The following is a T cell receptor beta chain sequence with its context. The antigen remains unidentified. Sequence at one end of the junction differs from germline and may be a read error. PCR primers comprised 60 Vbeta and 13 Jbeta primers. TCRdb keeps only in-frame clones here, not all; method: immunoSEQ multiplex PCR. The sample's table shows tens of thousands of clones. The sample is drawn from a study of cytomegalovirus exposure and HLA in healthy donors. General observations from the study: Most CMV-associated TCR beta chains were later found to appear HLA-restricted. The availability of immune exposure information extended only to CMV serostatus.

CDR1 and CDR2 from the germline V gene are GTSNPN and SVGIG (reference sequence). The CDR3 runs to 15 residues. Though probably carrying unrecorded immune exposures, donors were nominally healthy at sampling. The clonotype comes from a woman between 40 and 55 years old in good health and CMV-seropositive. The gene calls are TRBV30 and TRBJ1-1, with D maybe TRBD1 (6 bases). The sample consisted of PBMCs. CDR3 protein: CAGSPWTAMNTEAFF. The CDR3, as DNA: TGTGCCGGGAGTCCCTGGACAGCAATGAACACTGAAGCTTTCTTT.